The 18 T cell receptor beta chains in this list originate from one sample, sequenced in a study of cytomegalovirus exposure and HLA in healthy donors. Amplification used 60 Vbeta primers and 13 Jbeta primers. TCRdb's table, derived via immunoSEQ multiplex PCR, lists solely in-frame clones and lacks some. This sample has about 150,000 clones; 76% occur once, and the top ten carry around 3.1%. Sequencing used PBMCs. The receptors come from a man in his forties in good health and CMV-seronegative.

As concerns this clone: Other DNA sequences from this sample encode an identical CDR3 as well. The chain links TRBV9 to TRBJ1-2, with 9 nucleotides matching TRBD1. Germline values: CDR1 SGDLS, CDR2 YYNGEE. CDR3 size: 15 residues. The trim removed 0 bases at V and 2 bases at J, leaving 2 bases unmatched. The CDR3 DNA sequence: TGTGCCAGCAGCGTAGGACAGGGGGGGAACTATGGCTACACCTTC. This translates into CASSVGQGGNYGYTF.

V is TRBV5-1 and J is TRBJ2-2, with a possible D match to TRBD2 (7 bases). The CDR3 contains 15 residues. Trimming took off 1 base at V and 6 bases at J, with 13 bases between the two ends. Germline V CDR1 and CDR2: SGHRS, YFSETQ. Here the CDR3 reads CASSLPSGGSGELFF. CDR3 sequence (DNA): TGCGCCAGCAGCTTGCCTTCGGGGGGCTCCGGGGAGCTGTTTTTT.

The CDR3 sequence: CASSGPGQETTEAFF. Written as DNA, the CDR3 is TGTGCCAGCAGTGGGCCGGGACAGGAGACCACTGAAGCTTTCTTT. The chain carries TRBV6-6 and TRBJ1-1; 8 nucleotides agree with TRBD1. The CDR3 has 15 amino acids. V shed 5 bases, J shed 4 bases, and the junction held 9 bases outside the gene matches. Germline CDR1 reads MNHNY; CDR2 reads SVGAGI (reference sequence).

This sequence joins TRBV5-1 and TRBJ1-5; possible D gene TRBD1, 6 bases. From germline, CDR1 is SGHRS and CDR2 YFSETQ. The CDR3 covers 14 residues. The V gene lost 1 base and the J gene lost 4 bases, with 9 bases spanning the gap. In DNA, the CDR3 is TGCGCCAGCAGCTTGCAGGGGCCTAATCAGCCCCAGCATTTT. This translates into CASSLQGPNQPQHF.

The rearrangement links TRBV28 to TRBJ2-7; TRBD2 agrees at 14 bases. Germline loops: CDR1 MDHEN, CDR2 SYDVKM. The J segment lost 5 bases and the V segment lost 3 bases, leaving 9 bases of the junction unmatched. The CDR3 runs 17 residues. This CDR3 reads CASSLGPGLAGAHEQYF. The CDR3 DNA is TGTGCCAGCAGTTTGGGGCCGGGACTAGCGGGAGCCCACGAGCAGTACTTC.

This clone occurred a few times. The chain joins TRBV13 to TRBJ2-7; 10 positions match TRBD2. CDR1 is PRHDT, CDR2 FYEKMQ, per germline (reference sequence). The junction had 13 bases not matched to a gene; V was cut back by 5 bases and J by 9 bases. There are 15 residues in the CDR3. The CDR3 DNA sequence: TGTGCCAGCAGCATCCACGGACTAGCGGCTATTCCGCAGTACTTC. This codes for CASSIHGLAAIPQYF.

The chain recombines TRBV7-3 with TRBJ2-7, with 7 bases lining up with TRBD2. From germline, CDR1 is SGHTA and CDR2 FQGTGA. This CDR3 has 15 amino acids. The trim removed 2 bases at V and 4 bases at J, leaving 8 bases unmatched. The CDR3 reads CASSLVSSGMYEQYF. The CDR3 DNA follows: TGTGCCAGCAGCTTAGTTTCAAGCGGGATGTACGAGCAGTACTTC.

The chain recombines TRBV15 with TRBJ1-5, with D perhaps TRBD1 (5 bases). Germline V gene lookup returns CDR1 LNHNV and CDR2 YYDKDF (reference sequence). V gave up 5 bases and J gave up 2 bases, with 16 bases separating them. CDR3 length equals 16 residues. The CDR3 region is CATSGSRVSGNQPQHF. The CDR3 DNA follows: TGTGCCACCAGCGGTAGCAGGGTAAGTGGCAATCAGCCCCAGCATTTT. The whole variable domain, filled in from reference TRBV15 and TRBJ1-5, reads DAMVIQNPRYQVTQFGKPVTLSCSQTLNHNVMYWYQQKSSQAPKLLFHYYDKDFNNEADTPDNFQSRRPNTSFCFLDIRSPGLGDTAMYLCATSGSRVSGNQPQHFGDGTRLSIL.

This chain uses TRBV4-1 with TRBJ2-3, with D maybe TRBD1 (6 bases). This CDR3 comprises 16 residues. The V end was cut by 4 bases, the J end by 4 bases, with 18 bases between. Germline V CDR1 and CDR2: MGHRA, YSYEKL. This CDR3 is CASSPRTARGPDTQYF. The CDR3 nucleotides read TGCGCCAGCAGCCCCCGGACAGCCCGAGGCCCAGATACGCAGTATTTT.

The chain links TRBV27 to TRBJ2-7, with 11 bases aligning to TRBD2. The CDR3 consists of 15 residues. J was trimmed by 2 bases and V by 6 bases; bases with no gene match: 6. Germline-derived CDR1 and CDR2 are MNHEY and SMNVEV (reference sequence). CDR3 bases: TGTGCCAGCAGACCGACTAGCGGGACCACCTACGAGCAGTACTTC. It yields the protein CASRPTSGTTYEQYF.

The chain recombines TRBV28 with TRBJ1-1, with D possibly being TRBD1 (5 bases). The CDR3 runs to 15 residues. Germline values: CDR1 MDHEN, CDR2 SYDVKM. V was pared by 7 bases and J by 5 bases, with 20 bases between. The CDR3 protein is CASTEGAGGRTEAFF. The CDR3 DNA reads as TGTGCCAGCACCGAGGGAGCCGGGGGTCGGACTGAAGCTTTCTTT.

J is TRBJ1-1 and V is TRBV5-1; D is ambiguous. This CDR3 spans 14 amino acids. The V and J ends lost 0 bases and 0 bases respectively, with 6 bases between them. Looked up from germline, CDR1 is SGHRS and CDR2 is YFSETQ. The CDR3 nucleotides read TGCGCCAGCAGCTTGGCTGGCATGAACACTGAAGCTTTCTTT. It is translated as CASSLAGMNTEAFF.

The V and J genes are TRBV6-6 and TRBJ1-1, with D possibly TRBD1 on 5 matching bases. The CDR3 covers 13 residues. The V and J ends lost 2 bases and 7 bases respectively, with 11 bases between them. Per the germline V gene, CDR1 is MNHNY and CDR2 is SVGAGI (reference sequence). The CDR3 here is CASSYATAREAFF. The CDR3 region has the DNA TGTGCCAGCAGTTACGCGACAGCACGTGAAGCTTTCTTT.

As DNA, the CDR3 is TGCGCCAGCAGCTGGTACAGGGACTATGGCTACACCTTC. It specifies CASSWYRDYGYTF. The V gene is TRBV5-1, the J gene TRBJ1-2; D possibly corresponds to TRBD1 (6 bases). There are 13 residues in the CDR3. The germline V gene has CDR1 SGHRS and CDR2 YFSETQ. V lost 3 bases, J lost 3 bases, and 9 bases lay in between. The whole variable domain, remainder taken from reference TRBV5-1 and TRBJ1-2, is KAGVTQTPRYLIKTRGQQVTLSCSPISGHRSVSWYQQTPGQGLQFLFEYFSETQRNKGNFPGRFSGRQFSNSRSEMNVSTLELGDSALYLCASSWYRDYGYTFGSGTRLTVV.

The V gene is TRBV6-5, the J gene TRBJ2-1; D possibly corresponds to TRBD1 (5 bases). The germline CDR1 and CDR2 sequences are MNHEY and SVGAGI. The CDR3 is made up of 13 amino acids. Trimming shortened V by 2 bases and J by 12 bases, and 14 bases separated the two germline ends. Written as DNA, the CDR3 is TGTGCCAGCAGTTACGGGGCAGGGTCAGGGCAGTTCTTC. It specifies CASSYGAGSGQFF.

The genes are TRBV9 and TRBJ2-3; a weak D match, TRBD1 (6 bases). CDR1 is SGDLS, CDR2 YYNGEE, per germline. V shed 10 bases and J shed 1 base, with 16 bases lying between them. The CDR3 consists of 14 residues. In DNA form, the CDR3 reads TGTGCCTCCCAGCCAGGGGATGGCACAGATACGCAGTATTTT. As protein: CASQPGDGTDTQYF.

In the case of this clone: In the same sample, other DNA sequences code for this CDR3. The chain carries TRBV4-1 and TRBJ1-5, with TRBD1 identical over 9 bases. The V and J ends lost 4 bases and 1 base, in that order; junction bases with no gene match: 2. This CDR3 spans 15 amino acids. CDR1 is MGHRA, CDR2 YSYEKL, per germline. The CDR3 loop is CASSRDRVSNQPQHF. For the CDR3, the DNA is TGCGCCAGCAGCCGGGACAGGGTAAGCAATCAGCCCCAGCATTTT.

The CDR3 DNA sequence: TGTGCCAGCAGCCGCATTCCGGGGACTAATGAAAAACTGTTTTTT. Translated: CASSRIPGTNEKLFF. The rearrangement links TRBV11-2 to TRBJ1-4; no firm D call. This CDR3 contains 15 residues. The V and J ends lost 5 bases and 2 bases respectively, with 12 bases between them. The V gene's germline CDR1 is SGHAT and CDR2 FQNNGV. The whole variable domain, filled in from reference TRBV11-2 and TRBJ1-4, reads EAGVAQSPRYKIIEKRQSVAFWCNPISGHATLYWYQQILGQGPKLLIQFQNNGVVDDSQLPKDRFSAERLKGVDSTLKIQPAKLEDSAVYLCASSRIPGTNEKLFFGSGTQLSVL.